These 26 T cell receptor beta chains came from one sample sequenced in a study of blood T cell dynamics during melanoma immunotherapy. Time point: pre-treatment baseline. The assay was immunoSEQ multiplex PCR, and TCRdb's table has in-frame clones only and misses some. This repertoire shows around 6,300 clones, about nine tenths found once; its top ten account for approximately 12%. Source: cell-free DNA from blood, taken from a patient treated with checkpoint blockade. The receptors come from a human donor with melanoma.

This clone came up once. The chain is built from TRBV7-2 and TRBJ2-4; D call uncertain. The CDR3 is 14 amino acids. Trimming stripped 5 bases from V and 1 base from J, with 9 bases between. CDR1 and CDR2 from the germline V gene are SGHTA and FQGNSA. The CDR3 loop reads CASSQISAKNIQYF. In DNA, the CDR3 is TGTGCCAGCAGCCAAATATCGGCCAAAAACATTCAGTACTTC.

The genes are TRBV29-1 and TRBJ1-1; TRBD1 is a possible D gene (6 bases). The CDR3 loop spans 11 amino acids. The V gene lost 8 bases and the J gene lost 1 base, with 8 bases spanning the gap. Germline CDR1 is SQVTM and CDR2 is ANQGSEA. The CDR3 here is CSMTGNTEAFF. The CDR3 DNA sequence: TGCAGCATGACAGGGAACACTGAAGCTTTCTTT.

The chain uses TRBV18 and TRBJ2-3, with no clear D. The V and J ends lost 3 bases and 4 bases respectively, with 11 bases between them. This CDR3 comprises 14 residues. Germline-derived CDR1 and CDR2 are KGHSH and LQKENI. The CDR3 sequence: CASSPLILPDTQYF. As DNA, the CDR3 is TGTGCCAGCTCACCCTTAATACTGCCAGATACGCAGTATTTT.

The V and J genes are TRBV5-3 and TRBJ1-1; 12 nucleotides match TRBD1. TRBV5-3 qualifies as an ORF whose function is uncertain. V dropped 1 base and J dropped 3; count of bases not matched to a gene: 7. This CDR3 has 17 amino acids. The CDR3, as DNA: TGTGCCAGAAGCTTGACCCGGGACAGGGGGCAAGACACTGAAGCTTTCTTT. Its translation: CARSLTRDRGQDTEAFF.

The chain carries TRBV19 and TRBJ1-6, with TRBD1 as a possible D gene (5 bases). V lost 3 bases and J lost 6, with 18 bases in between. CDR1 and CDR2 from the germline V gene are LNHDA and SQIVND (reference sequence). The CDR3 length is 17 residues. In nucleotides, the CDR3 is TGTGCCAGTAGTATGGAATCTTTCAGCGACAGTAATTCACCCCTCCACTTT. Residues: CASSMESFSDSNSPLHF.

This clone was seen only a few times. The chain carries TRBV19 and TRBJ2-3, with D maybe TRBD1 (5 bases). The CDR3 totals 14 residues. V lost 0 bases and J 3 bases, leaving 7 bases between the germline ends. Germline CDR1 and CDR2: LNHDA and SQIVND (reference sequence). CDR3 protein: CASSIDQGTDTQYF. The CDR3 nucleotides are TGTGCCAGTAGTATAGATCAGGGTACAGATACGCAGTATTTT.

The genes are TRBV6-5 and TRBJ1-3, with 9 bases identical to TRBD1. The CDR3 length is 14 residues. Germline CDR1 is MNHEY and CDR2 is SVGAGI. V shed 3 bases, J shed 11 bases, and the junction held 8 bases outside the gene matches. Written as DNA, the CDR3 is TGTGCCAGCAGTTATGGACAGGGGACCTTACCCATATATTTT. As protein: CASSYGQGTLPIYF.

The CDR3 sequence is CASSPRVAGGYNEQFF. The CDR3 nucleotides are TGTGCCAGCTCACCAAGAGTAGCGGGAGGCTACAATGAGCAGTTCTTC. The chain joins TRBV18 to TRBJ2-1; TRBD2 aligns across 10 bases. Unmatched junction bases numbered 4, after V lost 2 bases and J lost 3 bases. The CDR3 spans 16 residues. Germline assignment: CDR1 KGHSH and CDR2 LQKENI.

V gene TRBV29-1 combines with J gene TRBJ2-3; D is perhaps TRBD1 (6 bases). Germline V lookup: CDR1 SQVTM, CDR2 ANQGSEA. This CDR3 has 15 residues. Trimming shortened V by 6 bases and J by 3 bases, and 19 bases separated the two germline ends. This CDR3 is CSVTDGQRGTDTQYF. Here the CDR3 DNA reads TGCAGCGTGACGGACGGACAGAGAGGTACAGATACGCAGTATTTT.

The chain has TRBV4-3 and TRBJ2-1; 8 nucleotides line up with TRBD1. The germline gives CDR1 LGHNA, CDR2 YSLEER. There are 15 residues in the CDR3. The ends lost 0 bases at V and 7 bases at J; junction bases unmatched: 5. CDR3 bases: TGCGCCAGCAGCCAAGATGGGACAGGTGGAAATGAGCAGTTCTTC. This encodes CASSQDGTGGNEQFF.

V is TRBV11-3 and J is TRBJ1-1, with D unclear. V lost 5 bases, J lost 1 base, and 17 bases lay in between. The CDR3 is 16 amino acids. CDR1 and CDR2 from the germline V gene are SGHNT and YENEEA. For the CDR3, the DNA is TGTGCCAGCAGCGACTCAGGTAAAACCGGGAACACTGAAGCTTTCTTT. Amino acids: CASSDSGKTGNTEAFF.

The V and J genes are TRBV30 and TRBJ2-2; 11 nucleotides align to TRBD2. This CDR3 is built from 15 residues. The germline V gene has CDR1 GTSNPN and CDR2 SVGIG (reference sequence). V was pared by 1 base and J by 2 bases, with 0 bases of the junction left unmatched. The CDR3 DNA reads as TGTGCCTGGAGTGGACTAGCGGGAAACACCGGGGAGCTGTTTTTT. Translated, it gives CAWSGLAGNTGELFF.

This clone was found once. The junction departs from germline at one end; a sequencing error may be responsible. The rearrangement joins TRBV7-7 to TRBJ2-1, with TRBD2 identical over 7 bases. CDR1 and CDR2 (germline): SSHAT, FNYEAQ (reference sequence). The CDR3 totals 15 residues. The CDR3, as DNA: TGTGCTAGCAGCAAGGGCACCGGGACTACAAATGAGCAGTTCTTC. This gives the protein CASSKGTGTTNEQFF. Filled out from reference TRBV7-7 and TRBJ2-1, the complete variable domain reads GAGVSQSPRYKVTKRGQDVTLRCDPISSHATLYWYQQALGQGPEFLTYFNYEAQPDKSGLPSDRFSAERPEGSISTLTIQRTEQRDSAMYRCASSKGTGTTNEQFFGPGTRLTVL.

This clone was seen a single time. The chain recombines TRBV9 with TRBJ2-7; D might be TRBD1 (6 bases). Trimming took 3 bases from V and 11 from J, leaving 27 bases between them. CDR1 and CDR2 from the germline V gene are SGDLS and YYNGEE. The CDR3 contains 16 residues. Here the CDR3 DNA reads TGTGCCAGCAGCGCCAATCCAGGGGATTACTTACGAGTGGAGTACTTC. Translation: CASSANPGDYLRVEYF.

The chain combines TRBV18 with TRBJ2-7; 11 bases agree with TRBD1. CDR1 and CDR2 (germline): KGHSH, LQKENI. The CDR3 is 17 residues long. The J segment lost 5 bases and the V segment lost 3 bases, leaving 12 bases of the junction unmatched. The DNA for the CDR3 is TGTGCCAGCTCACCGCTCGGACAGGGGGCGCTTCGCCACGAGCAGTACTTC. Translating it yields CASSPLGQGALRHEQYF.

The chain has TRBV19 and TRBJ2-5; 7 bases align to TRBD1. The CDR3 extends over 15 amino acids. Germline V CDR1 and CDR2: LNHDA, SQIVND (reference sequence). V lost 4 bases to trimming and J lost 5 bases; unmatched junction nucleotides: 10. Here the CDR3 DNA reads TGTGCCAGTAGTACCGGGACAGCGAGGACGGAGACCCAGTACTTC. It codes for CASSTGTARTETQYF.

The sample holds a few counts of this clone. The CDR3 sequence is CASSFMTGTGELFF. The CDR3 DNA is TGTGCCAGCAGCTTCATGACGGGGACCGGGGAGCTGTTTTTT. The chain links TRBV7-8 to TRBJ2-2, with D maybe TRBD2 (5 bases). The V and J ends lost 3 bases and 5 bases respectively, with 10 bases between them. Germline V gives CDR1 SGHVS, CDR2 FQNEAQ. This CDR3 comprises 14 residues.

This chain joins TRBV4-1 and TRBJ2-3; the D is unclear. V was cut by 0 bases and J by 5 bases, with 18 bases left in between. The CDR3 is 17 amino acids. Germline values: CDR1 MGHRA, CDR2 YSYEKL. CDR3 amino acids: CASSQDQGFSDGDTQYF. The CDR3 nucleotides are TGCGCCAGCAGCCAAGACCAAGGATTCAGTGATGGAGATACGCAGTATTTT.

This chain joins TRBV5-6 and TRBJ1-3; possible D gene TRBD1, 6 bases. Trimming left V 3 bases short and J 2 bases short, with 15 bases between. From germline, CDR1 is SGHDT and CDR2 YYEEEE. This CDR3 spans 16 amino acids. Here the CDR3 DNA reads TGTGCCAGCAGCTGGCACACCGGGACACCTGGAAACACCATATATTTT. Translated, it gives CASSWHTGTPGNTIYF.

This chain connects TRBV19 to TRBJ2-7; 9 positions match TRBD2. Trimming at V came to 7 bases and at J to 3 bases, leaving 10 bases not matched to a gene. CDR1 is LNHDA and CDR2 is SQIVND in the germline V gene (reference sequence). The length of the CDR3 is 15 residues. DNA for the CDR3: TGTGCCAGTATCCCCCGAGCGGGGGGCGGCTACGAGCAGTACTTC. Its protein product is CASIPRAGGGYEQYF.

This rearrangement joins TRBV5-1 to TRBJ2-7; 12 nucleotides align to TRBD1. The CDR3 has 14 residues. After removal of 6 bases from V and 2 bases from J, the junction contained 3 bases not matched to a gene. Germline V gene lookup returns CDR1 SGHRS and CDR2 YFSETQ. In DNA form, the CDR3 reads TGCGCCAGCACCAGGGACAGGGGGCCCTACGAGCAGTACTTC. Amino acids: CASTRDRGPYEQYF.

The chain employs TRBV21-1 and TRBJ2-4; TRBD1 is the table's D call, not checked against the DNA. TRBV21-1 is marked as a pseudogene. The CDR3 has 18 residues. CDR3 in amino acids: CASSTSGTGELAKNIQYF. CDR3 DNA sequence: TGTGCCAGCAGCACGTCCGGGACAGGAGAACTAGCCAAAAACATTCAGTACTTC.

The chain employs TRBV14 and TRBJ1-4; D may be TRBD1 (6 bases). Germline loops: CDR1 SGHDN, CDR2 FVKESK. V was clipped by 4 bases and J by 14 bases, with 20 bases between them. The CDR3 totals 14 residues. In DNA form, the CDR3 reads TGTGCCAGCAGCCTCGGTGGGGGGCAGGGTTGGCTGTTTTTT. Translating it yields CASSLGGGQGWLFF.

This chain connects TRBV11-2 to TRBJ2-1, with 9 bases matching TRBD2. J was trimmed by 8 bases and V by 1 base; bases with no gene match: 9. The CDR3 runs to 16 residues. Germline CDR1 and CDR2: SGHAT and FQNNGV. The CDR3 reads CASSLVGLAGRHEQFF. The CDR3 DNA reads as TGTGCCAGCAGCTTAGTAGGGCTAGCGGGAAGGCATGAGCAGTTCTTC.

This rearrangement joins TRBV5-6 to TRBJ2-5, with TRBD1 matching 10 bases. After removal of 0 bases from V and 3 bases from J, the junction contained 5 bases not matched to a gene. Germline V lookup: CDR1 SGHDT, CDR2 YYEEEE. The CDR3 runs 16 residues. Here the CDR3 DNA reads TGTGCCAGCAGCTTGGTTGGACAGGGGGTAAAAGAGACCCAGTACTTC. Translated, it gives CASSLVGQGVKETQYF.

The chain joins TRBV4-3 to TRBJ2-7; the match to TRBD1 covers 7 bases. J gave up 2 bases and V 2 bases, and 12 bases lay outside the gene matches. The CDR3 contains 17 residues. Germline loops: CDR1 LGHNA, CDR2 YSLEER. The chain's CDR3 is CASSQNTGTAITYEQYF. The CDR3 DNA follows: TGCGCCAGCAGCCAAAACACCGGGACAGCTATCACCTACGAGCAGTACTTC.